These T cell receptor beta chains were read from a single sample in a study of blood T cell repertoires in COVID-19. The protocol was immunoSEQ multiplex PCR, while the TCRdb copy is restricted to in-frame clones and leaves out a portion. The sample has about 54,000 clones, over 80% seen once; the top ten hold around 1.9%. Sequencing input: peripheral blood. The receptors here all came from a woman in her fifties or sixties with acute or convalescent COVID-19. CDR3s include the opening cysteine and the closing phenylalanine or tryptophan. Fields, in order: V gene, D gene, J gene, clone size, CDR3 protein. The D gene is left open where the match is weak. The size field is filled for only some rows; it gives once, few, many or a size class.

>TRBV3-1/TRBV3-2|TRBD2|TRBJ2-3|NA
CASSPTGTRGDTQYF
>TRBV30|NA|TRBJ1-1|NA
CAWSSSYRVSGATEAFF
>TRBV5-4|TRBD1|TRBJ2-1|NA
CASSTKGANEQFF
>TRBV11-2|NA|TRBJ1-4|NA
CASSKGLRGEKLFF
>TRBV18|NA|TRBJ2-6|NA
CASSPPGASGANVLTF
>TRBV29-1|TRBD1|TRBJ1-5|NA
CSVGGTGHQPQHF
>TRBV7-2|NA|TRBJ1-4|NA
CASSSQGYEKLFF
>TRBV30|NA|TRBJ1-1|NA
CAWSVQQGTAEAFF
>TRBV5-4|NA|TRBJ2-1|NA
CASTRGGGSGYSYNEQFF
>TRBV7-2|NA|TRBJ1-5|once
CASSLDNRQPQHF
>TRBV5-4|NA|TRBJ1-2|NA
CASSSGGGYTF
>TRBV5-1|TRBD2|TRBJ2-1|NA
CASSSPQTSGRYRSSYNEQFF
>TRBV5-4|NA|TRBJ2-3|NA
CASSLIGGIPVNTQYF
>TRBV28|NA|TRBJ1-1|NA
CASRGHVNTEAFF
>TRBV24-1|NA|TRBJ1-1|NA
CATSGGGNTEAFF
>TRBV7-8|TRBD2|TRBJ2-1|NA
CASSPLAGGPNEQFF
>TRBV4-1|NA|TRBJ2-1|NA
CASSLGAARSSYNEQFF
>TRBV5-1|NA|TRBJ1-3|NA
CASSLSSTAGNTIYF